Given below is one T cell receptor (beta chain) in context. Other DNA sequences in this specimen translate into the identical CDR3. This entry comes from a study of blood T cell repertoires in COVID-19. Study as a whole: Some COVID-19 samples were acute and others convalescent; all came from the United States, Italy and Spain. T cells, B-cell-depleted T cells, or PBMCs provided the cDNA or gDNA that served as material.

V lost 4 bases, J lost 5 bases, and 11 bases lay in between. The CDR3 contains 14 residues. Per germline, CDR1 SNHLY and CDR2 FYNNEI. Enrolled during active infection, Seattle patients were then followed longitudinally. In the original workflow: Reference gene primer amplification in the assay estimated nucleated cell counts. The assay was immunoSEQ multiplex PCR, and TCRdb's table has in-frame clones only and misses some. V and J calls and clone size come straight from that table; D and trimming were deduced from the DNA. The data show 200,000 to 250,000 clones, 75% to 85% seen once. This clonotype was sampled from a woman in her sixties or seventies with COVID-19, enrolled during active disease. This chain uses TRBV2 with TRBJ1-4; D is uncertain. Sequencing was performed on peripheral blood. For the CDR3, the DNA is TGTGCCAGCAGTGTGGGCAGTTCGAATGAAAAACTGTTTTTT. It encodes CASSVGSSNEKLFF.